The rows below give T cell receptor beta chains drawn from one sample of a study of T cells after yellow fever vaccination. TCRdb itself ran the 5' RACE reads through MiXCR, one entry per CDR3 protein. This sample has a few hundred thousand distinct CDR3 sequences, with approximately 18% found just once. The starting material was PBMCs, obtained before the yellow fever booster vaccination. The receptors here all came from a man aged 18 to 30 who received the YFV17D yellow fever vaccine. Each CDR3 is given with its conserved first and last residue. Each record gives: J gene, V gene, D gene, clone size, CDR3 protein, CDR3 DNA. The D gene is left open where the match is weak. Not every row has a clone size; where given, it reads once, few, many or a size class.

j_gene: TRBJ1-1; v_gene: TRBV27; d_gene: NA; abundance: NA; CDR3aa: CASSSSSRAGLTEAFF; CDR3nt: TGTGCCAGCAGTTCCTCCTCAAGGGCAGGGCTCACTGAAGCTTTCTTT
j_gene: TRBJ2-7; v_gene: TRBV5-1; d_gene: NA; abundance: few; CDR3aa: CASSPQLQGGHEQYF; CDR3nt: TGCGCCAGCAGCCCTCAGTTACAGGGAGGCCACGAGCAGTACTTC
j_gene: TRBJ2-5; v_gene: TRBV4-3; d_gene: TRBD2; abundance: NA; CDR3aa: CASSQAIYGGTSGGALETQYF; CDR3nt: TGCGCCAGCAGCCAAGCGATTTACGGCGGGACTAGCGGGGGGGCCCTAGAGACCCAGTACTTC
j_gene: TRBJ2-2; v_gene: TRBV7-2; d_gene: NA; abundance: few; CDR3aa: CASSLRTYGELFF; CDR3nt: TGTGCCAGCAGCTTACGTACCTACGGGGAGCTGTTTTTT
j_gene: TRBJ2-6; v_gene: TRBV24-1; d_gene: NA; abundance: few; CDR3aa: CATSSSSGANVLTF; CDR3nt: TGTGCCACCAGCTCGAGCTCTGGGGCCAACGTCCTGACTTTC
j_gene: TRBJ1-1; v_gene: TRBV7-2; d_gene: TRBD1; abundance: NA; CDR3aa: CASSDRTGRTEAFF; CDR3nt: TGTGCCAGCAGCGACCGGACAGGGCGCACTGAAGCTTTCTTT
j_gene: TRBJ2-4; v_gene: TRBV20-1; d_gene: NA; abundance: NA; CDR3aa: CSGRMGRIQYF; CDR3nt: TGCAGTGGGAGAATGGGGAGGATTCAGTACTTC
j_gene: TRBJ1-6; v_gene: TRBV12-3/TRBV12-4; d_gene: NA; abundance: NA; CDR3aa: CASSPREGSPLHF; CDR3nt: TGTGCCAGCAGTCCTCGAGAGGGGTCACCCCTCCACTTT
j_gene: TRBJ2-2; v_gene: TRBV7-6; d_gene: NA; abundance: many; CDR3aa: CASSLEGQKTGELFF; CDR3nt: TGTGCCAGCAGCTTAGAAGGCCAAAAGACCGGGGAGCTGTTTTTT
j_gene: TRBJ2-2; v_gene: TRBV5-5; d_gene: NA; abundance: NA; CDR3aa: CASNLLGPNTGELFF; CDR3nt: TGTGCCAGCAACCTTCTTGGACCGAACACCGGGGAGCTGTTTTTT
j_gene: TRBJ2-4; v_gene: TRBV12-3/TRBV12-4; d_gene: TRBD2; abundance: NA; CDR3aa: CASSFGGGAINIQYF; CDR3nt: TGTGCCAGCAGTTTCGGCGGGGGGGCTATAAACATTCAGTACTTC
j_gene: TRBJ2-2; v_gene: TRBV6-5; d_gene: NA; abundance: many; CDR3aa: CASSRQTGELFF; CDR3nt: TGTGCCAGCAGCAGACAGACCGGGGAGCTGTTTTTT
j_gene: TRBJ1-5; v_gene: TRBV3-2; d_gene: NA; abundance: NA; CDR3aa: CASSQSKDGERPQHF; CDR3nt: TGTGCCAGCAGCCAGAGTAAGGACGGGGAGAGACCCCAGCATTTT
j_gene: TRBJ1-2; v_gene: TRBV6-6; d_gene: NA; abundance: NA; CDR3aa: CASSRLSWGIGYTF; CDR3nt: TGTGCCAGCAGTAGGCTCTCTTGGGGGATAGGCTACACCTTC
j_gene: TRBJ2-2; v_gene: TRBV5-1; d_gene: TRBD1; abundance: few; CDR3aa: CASSRGGQENTGELFF; CDR3nt: TGCGCCAGCAGCAGAGGGGGACAGGAGAACACCGGGGAGCTGTTTTTT
j_gene: TRBJ2-5; v_gene: TRBV19; d_gene: NA; abundance: NA; CDR3aa: CASTSGPPYQETQYF; CDR3nt: TGTGCCAGTACCTCGGGACCACCGTACCAAGAGACCCAGTACTTC
j_gene: TRBJ2-3; v_gene: TRBV11-2; d_gene: TRBD1; abundance: NA; CDR3aa: CASSLSTGATDTQYF; CDR3nt: TGTGCCAGCAGCTTATCGACAGGGGCAACAGATACGCAGTATTTT
j_gene: TRBJ1-5; v_gene: TRBV6-2/TRBV6-3; d_gene: NA; abundance: few; CDR3aa: CASSYSRSRVIGNQPQHF; CDR3nt: TGTGCCAGCAGTTACTCGAGGAGTAGGGTCATCGGCAATCAGCCCCAGCATTTT
j_gene: TRBJ1-1; v_gene: TRBV12-3/TRBV12-4; d_gene: NA; abundance: few; CDR3aa: CASSVRLNTEAFF; CDR3nt: TGTGCCAGCAGCGTCAGGTTGAACACTGAAGCTTTCTTT
j_gene: TRBJ2-3; v_gene: TRBV19; d_gene: TRBD2; abundance: few; CDR3aa: CASSPQSTSGATDTQYF; CDR3nt: TGTGCCAGTAGTCCGCAGTCGACTAGCGGGGCGACAGATACGCAGTATTTT
j_gene: TRBJ1-6; v_gene: TRBV2; d_gene: NA; abundance: NA; CDR3aa: CASSDREHSPLHF; CDR3nt: TGTGCCAGCAGTGACAGGGAGCACTCACCCCTCCACTTT
j_gene: TRBJ1-1; v_gene: TRBV20-1; d_gene: NA; abundance: few; CDR3aa: CSATPGLQAFF; CDR3nt: TGCAGTGCAACTCCGGGCCTCCAAGCTTTCTTT
j_gene: TRBJ2-1; v_gene: TRBV10-3; d_gene: TRBD1; abundance: many; CDR3aa: CAISGDRGHNEQFF; CDR3nt: TGTGCCATCAGTGGTGACAGGGGCCACAATGAGCAGTTCTTC
j_gene: TRBJ2-1; v_gene: TRBV20-1; d_gene: NA; abundance: few; CDR3aa: CSASVDNEQFF; CDR3nt: TGCAGTGCTAGCGTAGACAATGAGCAGTTCTTC
j_gene: TRBJ2-5; v_gene: TRBV4-1; d_gene: TRBD2; abundance: NA; CDR3aa: CASSQGIAGGQETQYF; CDR3nt: TGCGCCAGCAGCCAAGGAATTGCGGGGGGCCAAGAGACCCAGTACTTC
j_gene: TRBJ1-4; v_gene: TRBV7-2; d_gene: TRBD1; abundance: NA; CDR3aa: CASSSKTGATNEKLFF; CDR3nt: TGTGCCAGCAGCTCCAAGACAGGGGCAACTAATGAAAAACTGTTTTTT
j_gene: TRBJ2-5; v_gene: TRBV5-5; d_gene: NA; abundance: NA; CDR3aa: CASSLSIETQYF; CDR3nt: TGTGCCAGCAGCTTGTCGATTGAGACCCAGTACTTC
j_gene: TRBJ1-1; v_gene: TRBV19; d_gene: NA; abundance: NA; CDR3aa: CASSIPVGARAFF; CDR3nt: TGTGCCAGTAGTATCCCCGTAGGCGCGAGGGCTTTCTTT
j_gene: TRBJ2-2; v_gene: TRBV12-3/TRBV12-4; d_gene: NA; abundance: NA; CDR3aa: CASSLLQAGELFF; CDR3nt: TGTGCCAGCAGTTTACTCCAGGCCGGGGAGCTGTTTTTT
j_gene: TRBJ1-1; v_gene: TRBV21-1; d_gene: NA; abundance: NA; CDR3aa: CASRLGQGPCEAFF; CDR3nt: TGTGCCAGCCGACTAGGACAGGGCCCCTGTGAAGCTTTCTTT
j_gene: TRBJ2-1; v_gene: TRBV7-9; d_gene: NA; abundance: NA; CDR3aa: CASSFVGYEQFF; CDR3nt: TGTGCCAGCAGCTTTGTCGGTTATGAGCAGTTCTTC
j_gene: TRBJ2-1; v_gene: TRBV5-6; d_gene: TRBD2; abundance: NA; CDR3aa: CASSRSGSQFF; CDR3nt: TGTGCCAGCAGCCGTAGCGGGTCGCAGTTCTTC
j_gene: TRBJ1-2; v_gene: TRBV7-2; d_gene: TRBD1; abundance: few; CDR3aa: CASSLAQQGNDGYTF; CDR3nt: TGTGCCAGCAGCTTAGCCCAACAGGGGAATGATGGCTACACCTTC
j_gene: TRBJ2-1; v_gene: TRBV20-1; d_gene: TRBD2; abundance: NA; CDR3aa: CSAAGSGISYNEQFF; CDR3nt: TGCAGTGCGGCCGGTAGCGGGATATCCTACAATGAGCAGTTCTTC
j_gene: TRBJ2-5; v_gene: TRBV24-1; d_gene: NA; abundance: few; CDR3aa: CATSDPEGSGETQYF; CDR3nt: TGTGCCACCAGTGATCCAGAGGGTTCGGGTGAGACCCAGTACTTC